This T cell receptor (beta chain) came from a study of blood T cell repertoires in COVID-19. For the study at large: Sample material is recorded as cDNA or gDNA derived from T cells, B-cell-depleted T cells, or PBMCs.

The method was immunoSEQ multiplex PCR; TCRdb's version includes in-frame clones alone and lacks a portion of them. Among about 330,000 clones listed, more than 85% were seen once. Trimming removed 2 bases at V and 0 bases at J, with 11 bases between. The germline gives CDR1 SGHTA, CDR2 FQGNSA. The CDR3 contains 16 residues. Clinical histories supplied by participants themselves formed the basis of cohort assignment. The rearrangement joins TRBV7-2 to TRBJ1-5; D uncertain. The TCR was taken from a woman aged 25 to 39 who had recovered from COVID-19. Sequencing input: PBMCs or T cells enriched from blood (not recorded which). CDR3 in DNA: TGTGCCAGCAGCTTAACCCCGGGTCCTAGCAATCAGCCCCAGCATTTT. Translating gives CASSLTPGPSNQPQHF.